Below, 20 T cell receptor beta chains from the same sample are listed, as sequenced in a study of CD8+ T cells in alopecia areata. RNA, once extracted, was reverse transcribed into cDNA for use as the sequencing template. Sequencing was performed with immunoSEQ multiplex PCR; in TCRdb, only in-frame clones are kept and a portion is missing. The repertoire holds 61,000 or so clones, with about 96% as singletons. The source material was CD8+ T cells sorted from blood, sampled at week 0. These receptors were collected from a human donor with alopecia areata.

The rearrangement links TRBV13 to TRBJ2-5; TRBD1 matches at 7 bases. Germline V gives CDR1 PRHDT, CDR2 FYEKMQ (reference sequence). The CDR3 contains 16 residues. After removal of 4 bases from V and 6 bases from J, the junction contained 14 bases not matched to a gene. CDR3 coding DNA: TGTGCCAGCAGCTCAGACAGCTCACAGGGGTCGAAGACCCAGTACTTC. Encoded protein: CASSSDSSQGSKTQYF.

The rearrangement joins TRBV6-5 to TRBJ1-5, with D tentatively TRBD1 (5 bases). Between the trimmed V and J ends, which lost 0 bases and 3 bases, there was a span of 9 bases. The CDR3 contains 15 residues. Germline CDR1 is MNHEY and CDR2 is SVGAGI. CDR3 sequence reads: CASSYSSGTNQPQHF. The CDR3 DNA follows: TGTGCCAGCAGTTACTCATCAGGGACCAATCAGCCCCAGCATTTT.

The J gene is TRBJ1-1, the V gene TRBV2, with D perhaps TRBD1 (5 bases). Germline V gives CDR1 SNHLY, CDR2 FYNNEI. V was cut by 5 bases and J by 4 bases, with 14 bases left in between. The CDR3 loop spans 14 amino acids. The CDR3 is CASSTDIRGTEAFF. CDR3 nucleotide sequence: TGTGCCAGCAGTACAGACATTAGGGGCACTGAAGCTTTCTTT.

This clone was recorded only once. CDR3 nucleotide sequence: TGTGCCAGCAGCCACCTTCGTACAGAGCTCACAGATACGCAGTATTTT. Translated, it gives CASSHLRTELTDTQYF. This chain joins TRBV2 and TRBJ2-3, with unresolved D. Germline V gene data show CDR1 as SNHLY and CDR2 as FYNNEI. The CDR3 spans 16 residues. V lost 6 bases and J lost 2, with 18 bases in between. Full variable domain (missing parts from reference TRBV2 and TRBJ2-3): EPEVTQTPSHQVTQMGQEVILRCVPISNHLYFYWYRQILGQKVEFLVSFYNNEISEKSEIFDDQFSVERPDGSNFTLKIRSTKLEDSAMYFCASSHLRTELTDTQYFGPGTRLTVL.

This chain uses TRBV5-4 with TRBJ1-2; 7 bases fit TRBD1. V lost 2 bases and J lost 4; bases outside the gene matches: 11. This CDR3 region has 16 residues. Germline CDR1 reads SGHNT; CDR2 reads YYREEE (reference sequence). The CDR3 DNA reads TGTGCCAGCAGCTTAACAGGGGAAACGGCGGGCTATGGCTACACCTTC. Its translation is CASSLTGETAGYGYTF.

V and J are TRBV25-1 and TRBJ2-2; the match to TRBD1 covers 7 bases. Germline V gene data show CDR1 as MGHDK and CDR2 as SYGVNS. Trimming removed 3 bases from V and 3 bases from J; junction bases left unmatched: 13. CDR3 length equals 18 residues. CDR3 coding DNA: TGTGCCAGCAGTGACCTGATGGGTGACAGGGAAGACACCGGGGAGCTGTTTTTT. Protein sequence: CASSDLMGDREDTGELFF.

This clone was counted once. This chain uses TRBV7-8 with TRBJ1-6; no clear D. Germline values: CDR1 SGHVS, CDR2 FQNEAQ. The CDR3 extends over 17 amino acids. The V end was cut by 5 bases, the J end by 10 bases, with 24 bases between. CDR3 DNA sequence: TGTGCCAGCAGCCTACCGACGTACGGAACCCTCAACTCACCCCTCCACTTT. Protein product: CASSLPTYGTLNSPLHF.

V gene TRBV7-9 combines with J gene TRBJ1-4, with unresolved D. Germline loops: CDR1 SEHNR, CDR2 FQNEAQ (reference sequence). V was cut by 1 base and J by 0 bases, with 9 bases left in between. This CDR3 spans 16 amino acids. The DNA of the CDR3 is TGTGCCAGCAGCTTAGACCGCAGATCAACTAATGAAAAACTGTTTTTT. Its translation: CASSLDRRSTNEKLFF.

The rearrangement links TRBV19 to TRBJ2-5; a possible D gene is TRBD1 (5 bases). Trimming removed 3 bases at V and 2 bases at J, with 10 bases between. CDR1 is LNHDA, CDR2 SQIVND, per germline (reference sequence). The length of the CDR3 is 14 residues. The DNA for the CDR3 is TGTGCCAGTAGTATCGACAGAACTCAAGAGACCCAGTACTTC. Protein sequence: CASSIDRTQETQYF.

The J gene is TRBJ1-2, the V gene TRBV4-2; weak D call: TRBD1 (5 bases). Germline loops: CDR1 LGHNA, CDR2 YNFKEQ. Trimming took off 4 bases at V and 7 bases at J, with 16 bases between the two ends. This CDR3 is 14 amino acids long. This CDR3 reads CASSPSGTSGGYTF. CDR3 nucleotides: TGTGCCAGCAGCCCATCCGGGACTTCGGGTGGCTACACCTTC.

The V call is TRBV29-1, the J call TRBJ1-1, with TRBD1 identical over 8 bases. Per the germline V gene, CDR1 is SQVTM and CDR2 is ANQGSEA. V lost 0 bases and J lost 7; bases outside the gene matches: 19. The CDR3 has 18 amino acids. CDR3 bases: TGCAGCGTTGAAGATCCCACCGACATCAGGGGGCGGTACATTGAAGCTTTCTTT. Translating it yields CSVEDPTDIRGRYIEAFF.

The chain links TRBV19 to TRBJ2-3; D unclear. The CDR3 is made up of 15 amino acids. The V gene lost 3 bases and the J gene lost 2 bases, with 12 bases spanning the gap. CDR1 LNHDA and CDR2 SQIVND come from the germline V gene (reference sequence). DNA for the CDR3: TGTGCCAGTAGTATCAGGCGGAACCTCACAGATACGCAGTATTTT. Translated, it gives CASSIRRNLTDTQYF.

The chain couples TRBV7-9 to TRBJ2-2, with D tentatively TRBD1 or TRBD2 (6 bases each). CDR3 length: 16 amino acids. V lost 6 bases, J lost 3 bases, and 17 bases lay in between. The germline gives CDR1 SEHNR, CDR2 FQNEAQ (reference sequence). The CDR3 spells CASRLTGAGDTGELFF. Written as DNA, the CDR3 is TGTGCCAGCAGACTAACGGGGGCAGGAGACACCGGGGAGCTGTTTTTT.

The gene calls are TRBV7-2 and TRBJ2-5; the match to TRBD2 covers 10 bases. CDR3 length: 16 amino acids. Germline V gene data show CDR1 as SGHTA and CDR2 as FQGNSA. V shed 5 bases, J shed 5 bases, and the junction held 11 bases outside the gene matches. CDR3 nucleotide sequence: TGTGCCAGCAGCGCCTACGGACTAGCGGCCAGGGAGACCCAGTACTTC. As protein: CASSAYGLAARETQYF.

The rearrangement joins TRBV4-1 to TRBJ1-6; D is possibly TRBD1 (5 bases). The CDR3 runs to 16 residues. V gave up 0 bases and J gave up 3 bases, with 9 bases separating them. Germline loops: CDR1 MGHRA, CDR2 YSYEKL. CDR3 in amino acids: CASSQDTRGYNSPLHF. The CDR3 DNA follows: TGCGCCAGCAGCCAAGACACAAGGGGCTATAATTCACCCCTCCACTTT.

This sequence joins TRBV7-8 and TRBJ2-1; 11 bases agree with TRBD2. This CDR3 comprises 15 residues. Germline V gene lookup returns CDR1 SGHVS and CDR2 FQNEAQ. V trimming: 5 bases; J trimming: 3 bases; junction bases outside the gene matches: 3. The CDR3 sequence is CASSPTSGGYNEQFF. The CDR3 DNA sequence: TGTGCCAGCAGCCCAACTAGCGGGGGCTACAATGAGCAGTTCTTC.

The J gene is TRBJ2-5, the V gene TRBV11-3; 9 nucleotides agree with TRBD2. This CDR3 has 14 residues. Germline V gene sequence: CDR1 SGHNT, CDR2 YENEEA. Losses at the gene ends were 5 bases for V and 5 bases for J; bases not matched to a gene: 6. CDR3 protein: CASSERGAGETQYF. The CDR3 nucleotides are TGTGCCAGCAGCGAGCGGGGGGCGGGGGAGACCCAGTACTTC.

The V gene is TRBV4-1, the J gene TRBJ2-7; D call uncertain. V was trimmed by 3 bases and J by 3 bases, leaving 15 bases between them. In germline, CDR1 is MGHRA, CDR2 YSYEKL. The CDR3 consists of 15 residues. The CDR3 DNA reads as TGCGCCAGCAGCCATGACTCCTCGGCCCTCTACGAGCAGTACTTC. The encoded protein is CASSHDSSALYEQYF.

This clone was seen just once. The CDR3 sequence is CAIRTPEYEQYF. CDR3 in DNA: TGTGCCATCAGGACCCCAGAATACGAGCAGTACTTC. V gene TRBV10-3 combines with J gene TRBJ2-7; the D is unclear. The V end lost 6 bases, the J end lost 4 bases, and 10 bases lay between the germline ends. The length of the CDR3 is 12 residues. The germline V gene encodes CDR1 ENHRY and CDR2 SYGVKD.

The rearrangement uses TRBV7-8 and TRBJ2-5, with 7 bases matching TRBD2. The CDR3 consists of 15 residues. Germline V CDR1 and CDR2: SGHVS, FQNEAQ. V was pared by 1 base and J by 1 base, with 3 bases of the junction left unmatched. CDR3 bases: TGTGCCAGCAGCTTAGTAGCGGGCTTCCAAGAGACCCAGTACTTC. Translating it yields CASSLVAGFQETQYF.